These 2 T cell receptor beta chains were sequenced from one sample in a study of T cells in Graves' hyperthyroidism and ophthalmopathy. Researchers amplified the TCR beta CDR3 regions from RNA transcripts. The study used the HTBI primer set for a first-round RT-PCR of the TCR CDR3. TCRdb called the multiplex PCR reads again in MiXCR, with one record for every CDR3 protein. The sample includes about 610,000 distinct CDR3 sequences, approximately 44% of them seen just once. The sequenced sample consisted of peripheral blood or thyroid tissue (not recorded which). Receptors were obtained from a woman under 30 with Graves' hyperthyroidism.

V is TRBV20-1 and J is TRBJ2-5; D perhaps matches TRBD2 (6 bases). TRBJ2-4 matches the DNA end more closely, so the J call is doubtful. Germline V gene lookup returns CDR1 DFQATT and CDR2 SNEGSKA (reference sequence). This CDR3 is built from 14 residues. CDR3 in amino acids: CSARLQTREDIQYF. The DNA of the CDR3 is TGCAGTGCTAGACTTCAGACTAGGGAGGACATTCAGTACTTC.

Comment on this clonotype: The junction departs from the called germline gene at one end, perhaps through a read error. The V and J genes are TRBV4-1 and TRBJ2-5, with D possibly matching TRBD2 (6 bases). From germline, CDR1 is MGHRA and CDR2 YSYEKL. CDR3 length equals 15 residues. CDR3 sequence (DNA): TGTGCCAGCAGCCCCCTAGGAGGGAGCGCAGAGACCCAGTACTTC. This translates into CASSPLGGSAETQYF.